This is a list of T cell receptor beta chains from one sample in a study of blood T cell repertoires in COVID-19. Here immunoSEQ multiplex PCR was the method, and the copy in TCRdb shows in-frame clones only, minus some. The table shows 80,000 to 100,000 clones, with roughly nine tenths occurring only once. The sample was peripheral blood. These receptors were collected from a human donor with active COVID-19. The donor label of this sample is uncertain. The CDR3 runs from the conserved cysteine through the conserved F or W. A D gene is named only where the DNA matches it firmly. The size entry is marked missing in some rows and otherwise reads once, few, many or a size class.

TRBJ1-1 . . TRBV5-1 TGCGCCAGCAGCTCCCAGGGGATCAGGAACACTGAAGCTTTCTTT CASSSQGIRNTEAFF
TRBJ2-6 . . TRBV4-3 TGCGCCAGCAGCCAAGACAGGGGGGCTGGGGCCAACGTCCTGACTTTC CASSQDRGAGANVLTF
TRBJ1-2 . TRBD1 TRBV6-5 TGTGCCAGCACCGGGGACAGCAACTATGGCTACACCTTC CASTGDSNYGYTF
TRBJ1-5 . . TRBV7-9 TGTGCCAGCAGCTTAGGGACAGACGATCAGCCCCAGCATTTT CASSLGTDDQPQHF
TRBJ1-2 . . TRBV18 TGTGCCAGCTCACCACGGGGACACAGCCGGCGGGGGACTACTACTGGTGGCTACACCTTC CASSPRGHSRRGTTTGGYTF
TRBJ2-7 . . TRBV5-6 TGTGCCAGCTACTCCCTCGACAGGTCCTACGAGCAGTACTTC CASYSLDRSYEQYF
TRBJ1-3 . . TRBV3-1/TRBV3-2 TGTGCCAGCAGCCAAGAGGTCGCGGGCAGCCTCTCTGGAAACACCATATATTTT CASSQEVAGSLSGNTIYF
TRBJ1-1 once . TRBV28 TGTGCCAGCAGTTCCCGGAGGATTACTACGGACACTGAAGCTTTCTTT CASSSRRITTDTEAFF
TRBJ2-5 . . TRBV5-4 TGTGCCAGCAGCTTACGAGTACAAGAGACCCAGTACTTC CASSLRVQETQYF
TRBJ2-7 . TRBD1 TRBV13 TGTGCCAGCAGCTCGGACAGGTTCCACGAGCAGTACTTC CASSSDRFHEQYF
TRBJ2-3 . TRBD2 TRBV24-1 TGTGCCACCAGTGAGGGGACTATCCCAGATACGCAGTATTTT CATSEGTIPDTQYF
TRBJ1-1 . . TRBV5-1 TGCGCCAGCAGCTTTACAATGGGGACAAATGAAGCTTTCTTT CASSFTMGTNEAFF
TRBJ1-6 few . TRBV5-1 TGCGCCAGCAGCTTCGAATCCAGAACGAATAATTCACCCCTCCACTTT CASSFESRTNNSPLHF
TRBJ2-3 . . TRBV14 TGTGCCAGCAGCCCTTGGCTAGATACGCAGTATTTT CASSPWLDTQYF
TRBJ2-7 . TRBD2 TRBV10-3 TGTGCCATCAGTGAGTCGCGGGGGGGTCTGGGACGGAGCTTAAGCTCCTACGAGCAGTACTTC CAISESRGGLGRSLSSYEQYF
TRBJ1-2 . TRBD1 TRBV6-4 TGTGCCAGCAGGCCCCGGGACAGCGAGAACTATGGCTACACCTTC CASRPRDSENYGYTF
TRBJ1-1 . TRBD1 TRBV18 TGTGCCAGCTCACCGCTCGACAGGGGGAACACTGAAGCTTTCTTT CASSPLDRGNTEAFF
TRBJ2-2 . . TRBV2 TGTGCCAGCAGTTTGGGGGGAAACACCGGGGAGCTGTTTTTT CASSLGGNTGELFF
TRBJ1-2 . TRBD1 TRBV6-6 TGTGCCAGCATCCGGGGGACAGCTAACTATGGCTACACCTTC CASIRGTANYGYTF
TRBJ1-2 . TRBD1 TRBV25-1 TGTGCCAGCAGATTGACAGGGGGAGATGGCTACACCTTC CASRLTGGDGYTF
TRBJ2-3 once TRBD1 TRBV19 TGTGCCAGTACCGGGACAGGGGGACCAGATACGCAGTATTTT CASTGTGGPDTQYF
TRBJ2-1 once . TRBV25-1 TGTGCCAGCAGTCCGCTCAGGGGAGAATCCTACAATGAGCAGTTCTTC CASSPLRGESYNEQFF